These T cell receptor beta chains were read from a single sample in a study of cytomegalovirus exposure and HLA in healthy donors. The table came from immunoSEQ multiplex PCR; TCRdb's copy has only in-frame clones and leaves some out. The sample carries around 150,000 clones, 75% recorded once. The sequencing input was PBMCs. Receptors were obtained from a male donor in good health and CMV-seronegative. CDR3s include the opening cysteine and the closing phenylalanine or tryptophan. The order of the fields is J gene, clone size, D gene, V gene, CDR3 protein, CDR3 DNA. The D gene is left open where the match is weak. Expanded clones get a size class; other rows say once, few or many, or leave the size out.

TRBJ2-3,NA,TRBD2,TRBV6-6,CASFERENSDTQYF,TGTGCCAGCTTTGAGCGGGAGAACTCAGATACGCAGTATTTT
TRBJ2-2,NA,TRBD2,TRBV7-8,CASSLGPSGGTGELFF,TGTGCCAGCAGCTTAGGCCCTAGCGGGGGGACCGGGGAGCTGTTTTTT
TRBJ1-2,NA,NA,TRBV11-2,CASSPKRASEGYGYTF,TGTGCCAGCAGCCCAAAACGGGCCTCGGAGGGGTATGGCTACACCTTC
TRBJ1-5,NA,TRBD1,TRBV6-1,CASSTGTGGLQPQHF,TGTGCCAGCAGTACCGGGACAGGGGGCCTTCAGCCCCAGCATTTT
TRBJ2-2,NA,NA,TRBV5-1,CASSSTGSVQGAGELFF,TGCGCCAGCAGCTCGACTGGATCGGTTCAAGGGGCCGGGGAGCTGTTTTTT
TRBJ2-7,once,NA,TRBV27,CASKFRGPDYEQYF,TGTGCCAGCAAATTCAGGGGCCCGGACTACGAGCAGTACTTC
TRBJ2-2,NA,TRBD1,TRBV5-6,CASSSTGTGVANTGELFF,TGTGCCAGCAGCTCGACCGGGACAGGGGTCGCGAACACCGGGGAGCTGTTTTTT
TRBJ2-5,NA,TRBD1,TRBV29-1,CSVAGGAETQYF,TGCAGCGTTGCAGGGGGCGCGGAGACCCAGTACTTC
TRBJ1-1,NA,NA,TRBV5-1,CASSLVGASNTEAFF,TGCGCCAGCAGCTTGGTGGGGGCGTCGAACACTGAAGCTTTCTTT
TRBJ2-7,few,NA,TRBV7-9,CASSLGGGADYEQYF,TGTGCCAGCAGCTTGGGAGGGGGGGCGGACTACGAGCAGTACTTC
TRBJ1-1,NA,TRBD1,TRBV18,CASSPTGQGATEAFF,TGTGCCAGCTCACCAACGGGACAGGGGGCTACTGAAGCTTTCTTT
TRBJ2-7,once,NA,TRBV19,CASSVSGLSYEQYF,TGTGCCAGTAGTGTTAGCGGCCTCTCCTACGAGCAGTACTTC
TRBJ2-7,NA,TRBD2,TRBV5-6,CASSLGASGYEQYF,TGTGCCAGCAGCTTGGGTGCTAGCGGGTACGAGCAGTACTTC
TRBJ1-1,NA,TRBD1,TRBV7-9,CASSSGTGGHTEAFF,TGTGCCAGCAGCTCCGGGACAGGGGGTCACACTGAAGCTTTCTTT
TRBJ1-2,NA,NA,TRBV5-6,CASSRTAYGYTF,TGTGCCAGCAGCAGAACAGCTTATGGCTACACCTTC
TRBJ2-5,NA,TRBD1,TRBV5-1,CASLGTDQETQYF,TGCGCCAGCCTTGGGACAGACCAAGAGACCCAGTACTTC
TRBJ2-1,NA,TRBD2,TRBV7-3,CASSPRPAGGTNEQFF,TGTGCCAGCAGCCCCAGACCAGCGGGAGGCACGAATGAGCAGTTCTTC
TRBJ2-7,few,NA,TRBV6-6,CARKGEGVISYEQYF,TGTGCCAGGAAGGGCGAGGGGGTCATATCCTACGAGCAGTACTTC
TRBJ2-1,once,TRBD2,TRBV7-3,CASSLQRGGAHEQFF,TGTGCCAGCAGCCTTCAGCGGGGGGGCGCCCATGAGCAGTTCTTC
TRBJ1-5,NA,NA,TRBV6-1,CASSEASVTNQPQHF,TGTGCCAGCAGTGAAGCGTCAGTTACCAATCAGCCCCAGCATTTT
TRBJ1-3,NA,TRBD1,TRBV7-2,CASSQAGTGGLGNTIYF,TGTGCCAGCAGCCAGGCCGGGACAGGGGGCCTTGGAAACACCATATATTTT
TRBJ2-1,few,TRBD2,TRBV9,CASSSTSGTYNEQFF,TGTGCCAGCAGCAGTACTAGCGGGACCTACAATGAGCAGTTCTTC
TRBJ2-5,NA,NA,TRBV11-2,CASSFQGLEETQYF,TGTGCCAGCAGCTTTCAGGGGCTGGAAGAGACCCAGTACTTC